This T cell receptor beta chain was recorded in a study of blood T cell repertoires in COVID-19 (dated by TCRdb to the early 2020s). Describing the broader study: Samples covering the acute and convalescent phases of COVID-19 were provided by collaborators in the United States, Italy and Spain. The dataset comprised deeply sampled blood TCRbeta repertoires from subjects exposed to, actively infected with, or recovered from COVID-19. The material from the prospective study consisted of cDNA or gDNA derived from T cells, B-cell-depleted T cells, or PBMCs. Where HLA class I and class II types were available, the types were taken from metadata supplied by the sample provider, not from assay-based typing. The repertoires were released in a freely available public database intended as a resource for research on the immune response to SARS-CoV-2. Nearly every sample came with metadata listing a de-identified subject ID, COVID-19 status, age in years and sex. Samples came from the ongoing ImmuneRACE study (first 160 participants) plus 1,254 subjects from 6 global collaborators.

The CDR3 sequence holds 14 residues, the cysteine and phenylalanine included. The CDR3 DNA has 42 bases and is translated from base 1. V loses 4 bases at its end and J loses 5 bases; junction bases beyond the gene matches: 3. As encoded in the germline V gene (reference sequence), CDR1 is SGHNT while CDR2 is YYREEE. On the study overall, not on this receptor specifically: Clinical and demographic metadata were provided uncurated, with the amount varying by source and participant.

Whole blood was collected in K2EDTA tubes by collaborating institutions according to the institutions' own protocols. For TCRbeta analysis, collaborators shipped samples as frozen whole blood, isolated PBMCs, or DNA extracted from either of those sample types. About this clone: Its antigen specificity is not known. One base away there is no much larger clone; base qualities are not given.

TCRbeta CDR3 regions were amplified from genomic DNA using the immunoSEQ Assay, a bias-controlled multiplex PCR. The source study handled its data this way. Nucleated cell counts per sample were estimated from amplification of reference gene primers within the assay. To quantify the absolute abundance of each unique TCRbeta CDR3 rearrangement, sequence reads were collapsed and filtered. Productive Simpson clonality was computed per sample as the square root of Simpson's diversity index over productive rearrangements. The table was pulled from immuneACCESS by TCRdb, which kept in-frame rearrangements only. Such tables lose some clones; where checked, under half of the loss comes from unresolved V genes, and the rest has no known cause. D and trimming were read from the DNA, whereas the V and J calls and clone size are those reported in that table. This sample is represented by approximately 89,000 clones; about 80% of them were singletons. The ten largest make up under 25% of the sample.

Material for sequencing was peripheral blood. This receptor was obtained from an elderly woman with acute or convalescent COVID-19. This sequence uses TRBV5-4 and TRBJ2-3; 11 central bases correspond to TRBD1. The DNA sequence follows: TGTGCCAGCAGCAAGGGACAGGGGGGAGATACGCAGTATTTT. It is translated as CASSKGQGGDTQYF.